The entry below describes one TCR beta chain. Its target antigen remains unknown. Per-base quality was not reported, and no clone a single base away is much larger than it. The sample originates from a study of CD8+ T cells in alopecia areata (dated by TCRdb to 2017 to 2018). Turning to the overall study: The treated patients took part in an open-label pilot trial in which moderate-to-severe alopecia areata was treated with oral tofacitinib at 5 to 10 mg twice daily. Tofacitinib was administered for 6 to 18 months, and 6 months of follow-up off drug were then conducted to assess delayed response and recurrence. The SALT score, which quantifies the percentage of affected scalp surface area, was used to measure disease severity in treated patients. To study T cell clonal expansion in alopecia areata, the researchers applied high-throughput TCRbeta sequencing to both the C3H/HeJ mouse model and human patients. Scalp tissue and sorted CD4+ and CD8+ peripheral blood T cells from patchy and totalis/universalis alopecia areata patients and from healthy controls were covered by human TCRbeta sequencing. Biopsies were taken from tofacitinib-treated patients at baseline and again at 4 and 24 weeks into treatment, and several of those patients also had a later scalp biopsy. Scalp clonality was compared across normal scalp (n=4), patchy alopecia areata scalp (n=8), and alopecia totalis/universalis scalp (n=8). RNA was obtained with the PAXgene miRNA kit for fixed scalp, the miRNeasy kit for PBMCs, and the RNeasy kit for mouse skin. TCRbeta CDR3 regions were amplified by immunoSEQ multiplex PCR with 35 Vbeta forward and 13 Jbeta reverse primers. What the research found in general, with its limitations: During tofacitinib treatment, many expanded lesional clones remained in scalp and blood, and this persistence may partly explain relapse after treatment is stopped. Shared TCR sequences between patients were less evident than in mice, which may be partly attributable to HLA diversity in the patient population. Tofacitinib significantly lowered scalp clonality and the number of expanded CD8+ clones among the top 100 scalp clones. Higher clonality and more expanded CD8+ clones were observed in lesional scalp than in normal scalp, particularly in alopecia totalis/universalis, a finding suggestive of antigenic drive. Scalp TCR repertoire analysis is complicated because resident alphabeta T cells in normal human skin are also sequenced, whereas mouse skin is dominated by gammadelta T cells. The treated cohort was small, with a single nonresponder, so links between baseline CD8+ expansion and response need larger studies.

The time point label on this specimen signifies: roughly 24 weeks on oral tofacitinib. The treatment or condition label corresponds to: oral pan-JAK inhibitor, 5-10 mg twice daily. Lesional scalp punch biopsies and peripheral blood were obtained from alopecia areata patients. PBMCs were isolated by density centrifugation and stained for CD3, CD4 and CD8, and CD4+ and CD8+ T cells were sorted on a FACSAria. Libraries came from the immunoSEQ multiplex PCR assay. To provide template for TCR sequencing, every sample had RNA extracted and reverse transcribed into cDNA. SuperScript III was used to make first-strand cDNA, primed with a 2:1 mix of oligo-dT and random hexamers. A synthetic immune receptor repertoire was used to assess amplification bias, and residual bias was removed computationally. Regarding the original processing steps: Raw reads were preprocessed to remove errors, and CDR3 was defined according to IMGT conventions as the region from the conserved cysteine to phenylalanine. Clonality was computed by normalizing Shannon entropy by log2 of the number of productive unique TCRs and subtracting the result from 1. Whether scalp clones were CD4 or CD8 was inferred by matching scalp TCRbeta sequences against CD4 and CD8 repertoires sorted from blood. TCRdb provides this immuneACCESS table in a form limited to in-frame rearrangements. Some clones are lacking; in checked studies, under half of them reflect an unresolved V gene, and why the rest are absent is not known. That table is the source of V, J and clone size, and D and trimming were worked out from the DNA. The sample yields 150,000 to 250,000 clones; roughly 64% were counted once. More than 5.5% of the sample lies in the top ten.

This specimen was CD4+ T cells sorted from blood, taken at week 24, from a patient treated with tofacitinib. This sequence originates from a human donor with alopecia areata.

The sequenced DNA is TGTGCCATCAGTGAGTCGGGGACAGGGAACGGCTACACCTTC. The encoded protein is CAISESGTGNGYTF. The V and J segments used are TRBV10-3 and TRBJ1-2; the central 9 bases match TRBD1. Unmatched junction bases come to 4, with V trimmed by 0 bases and J by 8 bases. Spanning cysteine to phenylalanine, the CDR3 consists of 14 amino acids. Only the CDR3 portion is preserved as DNA: 42 bases, with reading frame beginning at the first base. Per the germline V gene, ENHRY is the CDR1 and SYGVKD is the CDR2.